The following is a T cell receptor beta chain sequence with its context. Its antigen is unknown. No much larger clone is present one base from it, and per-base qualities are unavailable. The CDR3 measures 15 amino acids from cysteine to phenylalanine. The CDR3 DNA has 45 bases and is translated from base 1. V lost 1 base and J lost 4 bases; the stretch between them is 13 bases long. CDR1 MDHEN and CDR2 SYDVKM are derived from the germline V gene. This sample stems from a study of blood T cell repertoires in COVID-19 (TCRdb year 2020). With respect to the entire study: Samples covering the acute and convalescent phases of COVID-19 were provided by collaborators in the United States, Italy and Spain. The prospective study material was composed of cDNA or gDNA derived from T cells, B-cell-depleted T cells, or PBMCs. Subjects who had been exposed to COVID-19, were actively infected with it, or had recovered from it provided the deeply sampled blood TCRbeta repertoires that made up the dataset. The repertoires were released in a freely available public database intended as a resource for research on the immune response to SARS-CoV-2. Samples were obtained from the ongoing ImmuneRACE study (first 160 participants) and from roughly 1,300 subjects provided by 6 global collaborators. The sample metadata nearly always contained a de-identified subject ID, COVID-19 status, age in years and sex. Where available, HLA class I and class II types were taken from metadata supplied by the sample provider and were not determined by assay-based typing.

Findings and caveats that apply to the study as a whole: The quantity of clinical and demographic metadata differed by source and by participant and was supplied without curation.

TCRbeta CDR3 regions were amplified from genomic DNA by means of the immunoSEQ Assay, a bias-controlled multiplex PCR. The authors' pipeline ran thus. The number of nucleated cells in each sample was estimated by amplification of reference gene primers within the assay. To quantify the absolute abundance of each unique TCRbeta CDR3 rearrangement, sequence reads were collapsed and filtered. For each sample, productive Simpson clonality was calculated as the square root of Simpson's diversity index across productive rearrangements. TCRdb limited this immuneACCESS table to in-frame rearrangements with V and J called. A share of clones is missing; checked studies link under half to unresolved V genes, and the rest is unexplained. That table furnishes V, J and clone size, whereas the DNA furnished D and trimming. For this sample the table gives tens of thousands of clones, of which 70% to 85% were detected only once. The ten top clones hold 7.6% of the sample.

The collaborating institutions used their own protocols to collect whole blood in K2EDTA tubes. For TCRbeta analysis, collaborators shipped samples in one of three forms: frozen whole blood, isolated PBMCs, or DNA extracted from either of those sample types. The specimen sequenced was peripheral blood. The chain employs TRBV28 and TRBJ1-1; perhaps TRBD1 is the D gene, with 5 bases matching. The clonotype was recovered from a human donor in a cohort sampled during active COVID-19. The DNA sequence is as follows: TGTGCCAGCAGTTTATACCTTGGGGGGGTCACTGAAGCTTTCTTT. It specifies CASSLYLGGVTEAFF.